This paragraph reports one T cell receptor (beta chain). The source of the sample is a study of blood T cell repertoires in COVID-19. Study overall: T cells, B-cell-depleted T cells, or PBMCs supplied cDNA or gDNA.

Assay used: immunoSEQ multiplex PCR; TCRdb lists only in-frame clones, some missing. Of over 250,000 clones listed, around 90% are singletons. CDR1 is SGHRS and CDR2 is YFSETQ in the germline V gene. The length of the CDR3 is 15 residues. Germline trimming cut 4 bases from V and 3 bases from J; bases unmatched to any gene: 3. V gene TRBV5-1 combines with J gene TRBJ2-7; 14 nucleotides line up with TRBD2. The receptor was isolated from a man in his sixties who had recovered from COVID-19. Material for sequencing was peripheral blood. The CDR3 DNA sequence: TGCGCCAGCAGCCCCGGGACTAGCGGGGGCTACGAGCAGTACTTC. This gives the protein CASSPGTSGGYEQYF.